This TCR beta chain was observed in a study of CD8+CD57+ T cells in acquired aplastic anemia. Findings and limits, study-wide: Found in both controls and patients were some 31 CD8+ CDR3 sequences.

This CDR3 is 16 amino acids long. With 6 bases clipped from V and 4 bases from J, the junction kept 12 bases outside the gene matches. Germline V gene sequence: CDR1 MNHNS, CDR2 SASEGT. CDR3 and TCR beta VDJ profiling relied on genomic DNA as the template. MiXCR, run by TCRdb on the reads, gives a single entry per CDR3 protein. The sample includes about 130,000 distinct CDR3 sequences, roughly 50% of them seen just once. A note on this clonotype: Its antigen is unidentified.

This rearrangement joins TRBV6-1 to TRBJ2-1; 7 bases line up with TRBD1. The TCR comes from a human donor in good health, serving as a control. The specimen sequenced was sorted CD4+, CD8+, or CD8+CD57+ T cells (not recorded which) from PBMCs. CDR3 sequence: CASSRPTGATYNEQFF. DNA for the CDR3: TGTGCCAGCAGCCGACCTACAGGGGCTACATACAATGAGCAGTTCTTC.